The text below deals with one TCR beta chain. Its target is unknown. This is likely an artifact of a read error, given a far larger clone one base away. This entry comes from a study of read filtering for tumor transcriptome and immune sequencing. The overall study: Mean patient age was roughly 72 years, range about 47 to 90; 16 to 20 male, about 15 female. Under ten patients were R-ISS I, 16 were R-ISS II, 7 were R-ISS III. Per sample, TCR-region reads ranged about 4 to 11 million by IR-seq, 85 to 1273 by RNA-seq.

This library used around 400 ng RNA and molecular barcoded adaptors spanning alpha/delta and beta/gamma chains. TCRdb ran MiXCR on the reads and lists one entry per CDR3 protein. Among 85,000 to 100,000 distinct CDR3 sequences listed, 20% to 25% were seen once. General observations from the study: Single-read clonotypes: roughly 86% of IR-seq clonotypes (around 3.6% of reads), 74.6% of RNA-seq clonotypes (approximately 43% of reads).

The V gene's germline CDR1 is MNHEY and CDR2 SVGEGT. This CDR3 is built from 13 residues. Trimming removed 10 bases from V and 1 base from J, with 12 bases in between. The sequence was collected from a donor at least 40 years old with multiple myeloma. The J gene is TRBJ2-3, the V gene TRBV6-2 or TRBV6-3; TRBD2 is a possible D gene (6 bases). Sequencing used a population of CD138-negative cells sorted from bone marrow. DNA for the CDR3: TGTGCCATCGGAAGACTAGGCACAGATACGCAGTATTTT. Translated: CAIGRLGTDTQYF.